In this sample, the clone carrying this T cell receptor (beta chain) turned up a few times. Its antigen is unknown. This specimen comes from a study of OX40 agonist ivuxolimab in advanced cancers. Study overall: Dosing consisted of intravenous ivuxolimab at 0.01 to 10 mg/kg every 2 weeks. Males comprised 82.7% of the group, whose mean age was 60 years (range 23 to 79). Study-wide findings and caveats: At 0.1 to 3.0 mg/kg and by week 6, CD4+ and CD8+ T cells in the blood had expanded clonally. Among the least clonally expanded were partial responders at 0.1-3.0 mg/kg.

Clones were sequenced by immunoSEQ multiplex PCR, and TCRdb holds only the in-frame ones, with some missing. The table lists over 50,000 clones, over 80% of them singletons. This CDR3 has 14 residues. Trimming left V 9 bases short and J 6 bases short, with 18 bases between. From germline, CDR1 is ENHRY and CDR2 SYGVKD. The sequence was collected from an adult with an advanced solid tumor such as melanoma, head and neck, liver or kidney cancer. The chain joins TRBV10-3 to TRBJ2-1; tentative D call: TRBD2 (6 bases). Sequences were derived from CD4+ or CD8+ T cells sorted from blood, sampled in a trial of the OX40 agonist ivuxolimab. For the CDR3, the DNA is TGTGCCATTAGCTGGACGGAGGAGGGCAATGAGCAGTTCTTC. Amino acids: CAISWTEEGNEQFF.